The 11 T cell receptor beta chains presented below share a single source sample, sequenced in a study of T cell responses to AZD1222 COVID-19 vaccine. This table comes from immunoSEQ multiplex PCR, and its TCRdb copy is limited to in-frame clones, with some not included. The data contain approximately 150,000 clones, approximately 89% of them seen just once; the ten biggest clones take up around 2.2%. The source material was peripheral blood, sampled on day 0 of AZD1222 vaccination. The source is an adult in good health.

This clone was counted once. This chain uses TRBV6-5 with TRBJ1-5; 8 positions match TRBD1. CDR1 is MNHEY and CDR2 is SVGAGI in the germline V gene. This CDR3 is built from 16 residues. After removal of 4 bases from V and 5 bases from J, the junction contained 10 bases not matched to a gene. The CDR3 coding sequence is TGTGCCAGCAGTTCTGCTGGCAGGGGGCGCGATCAGCCCCAGCATTTT. Protein: CASSSAGRGRDQPQHF.

J is TRBJ1-5 and V is TRBV2; no clear D. Germline CDR1 SNHLY, CDR2 FYNNEI. Trimming took 3 bases from V and 6 from J, leaving 12 bases between them. The CDR3 totals 14 residues. For the CDR3, the DNA is TGTGCCAGCAGTGAGGGCCGTCAAGGTCAGCCCCAGCATTTT. Amino acid sequence: CASSEGRQGQPQHF.

The CDR3 loop reads CASSILADGTDTQYF. In DNA, the CDR3 is TGTGCCAGCAGCATCTTAGCGGACGGGACAGATACGCAGTATTTT. The chain uses TRBV11-2 and TRBJ2-3; perhaps TRBD2 as D (6 bases). CDR1 is SGHAT, CDR2 FQNNGV, per germline. V lost 5 bases, J lost 3 bases, and 15 bases lay in between. The CDR3 is 15 residues long.

This chain uses TRBV15 with TRBJ2-2; 7 bases fit TRBD1. There are 15 residues in the CDR3. With V trimmed by 1 base and J by 5 bases, 4 bases remained unmatched. CDR1 and CDR2 (germline): LNHNV, YYDKDF (reference sequence). CDR3 region: CATSRGHRGTGELFF. CDR3 sequence (DNA): TGTGCCACCAGCAGAGGCCACAGGGGTACCGGGGAGCTGTTTTTT.

This chain joins TRBV21-1 and TRBJ2-7; the table's D call TRBD2 went unverified against the DNA. TRBV21-1 constitutes a pseudogene. The CDR3 totals 14 residues. The CDR3 loop is CASSKGELPYEQYF. CDR3 coding DNA: TGTGCCAGCAGCAAAGGGGAGCTTCCCTACGAGCAGTACTTC.

The chain combines TRBV27 with TRBJ2-7; D is perhaps TRBD1 (7 bases). The V end was cut by 3 bases, the J end by 6 bases, with 18 bases between. Germline values: CDR1 MNHEY, CDR2 SMNVEV (reference sequence). The CDR3 consists of 15 residues. DNA of the CDR3: TGTGCCAGCAGTTTGGATGGGCAGGGGGGCTCCGAGCAGTACTTC. It translates to CASSLDGQGGSEQYF.

This clone came up a few times. This chain links TRBV7-2 with TRBJ2-6, with D possibly matching TRBD2 (6 bases). Between the trimmed V and J ends, which lost 1 base and 12 bases, there was a span of 10 bases. The V gene's germline CDR1 is SGHTA and CDR2 FQGNSA. This CDR3 region has 13 residues. CDR3 nucleotides: TGTGCCAGCAGCTTAGATGGGGGAGGCGTCCTGACTTTC. This sequence encodes CASSLDGGGVLTF.

This clone was seen once. This chain connects TRBV9 to TRBJ2-1; D not resolved. Germline loops: CDR1 SGDLS, CDR2 YYNGEE. There are 13 residues in the CDR3. The V end lost 2 bases, the J end lost 3 bases, and 6 bases lay between the germline ends. The CDR3 here is CASSVDHYNEQFF. The DNA for the CDR3 is TGTGCCAGCAGCGTGGACCACTACAATGAGCAGTTCTTC.

The V call is TRBV19, the J call TRBJ1-1, with D hard to call. The V end lost 1 base, the J end lost 6 bases, and 9 bases lay between the germline ends. Germline CDR1 reads LNHDA; CDR2 reads SQIVND (reference sequence). The CDR3 spans 13 residues. The CDR3 protein is CASSIAEGAEAFF. CDR3 in DNA: TGTGCCAGTAGTATAGCGGAGGGAGCTGAAGCTTTCTTT.

The chain recombines TRBV6-2 or TRBV6-3 with TRBJ1-2; D gene unclear. The V gene lost 0 bases and the J gene lost 0 bases, with 8 bases spanning the gap. There are 15 residues in the CDR3. Per the germline V gene, CDR1 is MNHEY and CDR2 is SVGEGT. The CDR3 sequence is CASSYSDVANYGYTF. DNA for the CDR3: TGTGCCAGCAGTTACTCGGACGTGGCTAACTATGGCTACACCTTC.

The chain carries TRBV20-1 and TRBJ2-3, with 7 bases matching TRBD2. V shed 3 bases and J 0 bases; nucleotides not matched to a gene: 3. There are 14 residues in the CDR3. Germline-derived CDR1 and CDR2 are DFQATT and SNEGSKA (reference sequence). CDR3 DNA: TGCAGTGCTAGTGCAGCGGGAAGCACAGATACGCAGTATTTT. It yields the protein CSASAAGSTDTQYF.